This T cell receptor (beta chain) was profiled in a study of T cell responses to AZD1222 COVID-19 vaccine. Overall study results and limits: The span of vaccine-associated CD4 TCRs extended across spike, with dominance at 160-218 and 743-854. The donors showed a predominance of white British ancestry and of females, with possible underestimation of clonal diversity. Only a handful of AZD1222 recipients were seropositive at baseline.

About this clone: Antigen: not known.

Here immunoSEQ multiplex PCR was the method, and the copy in TCRdb shows in-frame clones only, minus some. The table lists roughly 110,000 clones, under 95% of them singletons. The TCR comes from an adult in good health. The starting material was peripheral blood, obtained on day 0 of AZD1222 vaccination.

The CDR3 DNA is TGTGCCAGCAGCCAAGATGGTCGACAGGGGGTGACTGAAGCTTTCTTT. Its translation is CASSQDGRQGVTEAFF. The chain uses TRBV3-1 (or the pseudogene TRBV3-2) and TRBJ1-1; 9 bases are shared with TRBD1. From germline, CDR1 is LGHDT and CDR2 YNNKEL (reference sequence). CDR3 length: 16 residues. V lost 0 bases, J lost 5 bases, and 7 bases stayed unmatched.